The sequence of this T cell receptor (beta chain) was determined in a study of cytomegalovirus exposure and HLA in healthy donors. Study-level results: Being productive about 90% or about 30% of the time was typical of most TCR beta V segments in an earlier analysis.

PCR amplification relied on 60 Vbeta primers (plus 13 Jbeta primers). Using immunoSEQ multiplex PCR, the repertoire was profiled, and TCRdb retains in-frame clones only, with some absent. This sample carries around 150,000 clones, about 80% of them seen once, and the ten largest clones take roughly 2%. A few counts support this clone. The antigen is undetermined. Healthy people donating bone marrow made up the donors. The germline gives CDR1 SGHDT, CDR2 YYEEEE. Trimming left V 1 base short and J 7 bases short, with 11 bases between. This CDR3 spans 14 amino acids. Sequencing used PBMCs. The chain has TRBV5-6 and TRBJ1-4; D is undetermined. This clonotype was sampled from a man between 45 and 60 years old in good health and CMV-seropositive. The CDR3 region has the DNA TGTGCCAGCAGCTTGAGAAATTTGCGTGAAAAACTGTTTTTT. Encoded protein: CASSLRNLREKLFF.